This T cell receptor (beta chain) was observed in a study of cytomegalovirus exposure and HLA in healthy donors. Researchers ran the PCR with 60 Vbeta and 13 Jbeta primers. Clones were read by immunoSEQ multiplex PCR, and TCRdb kept only the in-frame ones, dropping some. The repertoire consists of about 160,000 clones, with about 75% occurring once and the leading ten covering around 4.7%. Germline V lookup: CDR1 LNHDA, CDR2 SQIVND (reference sequence). The ends lost 6 bases at V and 4 bases at J; junction bases unmatched: 2. The CDR3 spans 14 residues. The sample holds a few counts of this clone. Other DNA sequences in this sample translate to the same CDR3.

The genes are TRBV19 and TRBJ1-3, with 11 bases aligning to TRBD1. What was sequenced was PBMCs. The sequence derives from a male donor in good health and CMV-seronegative. In DNA, the CDR3 is TGTGCCAGTAGGGACAGGGGGCTCGGAAACACCATATATTTT. Its translation is CASRDRGLGNTIYF.